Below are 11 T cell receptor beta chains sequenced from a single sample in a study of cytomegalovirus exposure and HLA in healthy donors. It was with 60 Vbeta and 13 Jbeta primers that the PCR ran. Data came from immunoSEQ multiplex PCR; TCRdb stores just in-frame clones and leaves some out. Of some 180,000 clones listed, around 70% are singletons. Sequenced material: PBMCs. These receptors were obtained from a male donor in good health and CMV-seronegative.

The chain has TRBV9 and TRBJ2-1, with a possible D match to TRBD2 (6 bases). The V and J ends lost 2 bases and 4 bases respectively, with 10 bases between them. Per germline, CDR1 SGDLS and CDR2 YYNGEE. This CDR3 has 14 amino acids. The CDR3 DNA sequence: TGTGCCAGCAGCGTTGGGAGGTCATACAATGAGCAGTTCTTC. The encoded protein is CASSVGRSYNEQFF.

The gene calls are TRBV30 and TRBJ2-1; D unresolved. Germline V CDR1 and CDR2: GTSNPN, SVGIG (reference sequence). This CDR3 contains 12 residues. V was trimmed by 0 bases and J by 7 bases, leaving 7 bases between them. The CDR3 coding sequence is TGTGCCTGGAGTGTATTTCAGAATGAGCAGTTCTTC. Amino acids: CAWSVFQNEQFF.

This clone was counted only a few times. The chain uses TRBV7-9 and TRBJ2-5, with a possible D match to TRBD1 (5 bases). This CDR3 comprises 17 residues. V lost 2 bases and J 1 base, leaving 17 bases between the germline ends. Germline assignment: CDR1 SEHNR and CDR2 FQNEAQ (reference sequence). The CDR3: CASSLTPREQAQETQYF. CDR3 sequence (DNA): TGTGCCAGCAGCTTAACCCCACGAGAACAGGCCCAAGAGACCCAGTACTTC. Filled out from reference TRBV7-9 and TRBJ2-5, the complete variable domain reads DTGVSQNPRHKITKRGQNVTFRCDPISEHNRLYWYRQTLGQGPEFLTYFQNEAQLEKSRLLSDRFSAERPKGSFSTLEIQRTEQGDSAMYLCASSLTPREQAQETQYFGPGTRLLVL.

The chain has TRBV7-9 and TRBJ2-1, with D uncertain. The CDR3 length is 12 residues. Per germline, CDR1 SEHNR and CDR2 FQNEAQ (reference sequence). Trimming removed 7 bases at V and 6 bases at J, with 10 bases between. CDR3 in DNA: TGTGCCAGCAACGAAGAGATCAATGAGCAGTTCTTC. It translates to CASNEEINEQFF.

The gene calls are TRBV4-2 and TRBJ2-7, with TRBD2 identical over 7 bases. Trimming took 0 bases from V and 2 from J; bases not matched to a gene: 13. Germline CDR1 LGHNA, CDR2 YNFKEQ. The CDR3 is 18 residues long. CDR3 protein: CASSQDGSAGLPAYEQYF. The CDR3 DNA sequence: TGTGCCAGCAGCCAAGATGGCTCAGCGGGACTGCCGGCCTACGAGCAGTACTTC.

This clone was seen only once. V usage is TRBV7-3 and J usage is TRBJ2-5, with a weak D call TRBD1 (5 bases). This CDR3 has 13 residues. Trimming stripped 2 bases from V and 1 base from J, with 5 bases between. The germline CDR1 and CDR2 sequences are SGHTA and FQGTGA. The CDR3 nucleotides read TGTGCCAGCAGCTTACAGGGCCAAGAGACCCAGTACTTC. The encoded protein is CASSLQGQETQYF.

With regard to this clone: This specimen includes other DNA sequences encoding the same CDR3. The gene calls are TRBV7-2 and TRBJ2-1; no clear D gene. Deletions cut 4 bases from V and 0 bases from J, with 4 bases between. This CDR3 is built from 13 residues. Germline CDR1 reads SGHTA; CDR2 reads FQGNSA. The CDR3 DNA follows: TGTGCCAGCAGCTCCAGCTCCTACAATGAGCAGTTCTTC. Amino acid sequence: CASSSSSYNEQFF. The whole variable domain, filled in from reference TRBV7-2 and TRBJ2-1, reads GAGVSQSPSNKVTEKGKDVELRCDPISGHTALYWYRQSLGQGLEFLIYFQGNSAPDKSGLPSDRFSAERTGGSVSTLTIQRTQQEDSAVYLCASSSSSYNEQFFGPGTRLTVL.

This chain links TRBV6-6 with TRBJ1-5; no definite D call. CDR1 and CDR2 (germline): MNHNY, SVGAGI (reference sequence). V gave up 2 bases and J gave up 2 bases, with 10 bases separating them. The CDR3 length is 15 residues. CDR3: CASSYVRWGNQPQHF. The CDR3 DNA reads TGTGCCAGCAGTTACGTGCGGTGGGGCAATCAGCCCCAGCATTTT.

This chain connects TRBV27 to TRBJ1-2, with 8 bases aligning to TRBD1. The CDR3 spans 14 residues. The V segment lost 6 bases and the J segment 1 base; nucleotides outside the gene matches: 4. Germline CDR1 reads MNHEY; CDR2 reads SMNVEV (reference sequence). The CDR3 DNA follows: TGTGCCAGCAGCCGCGACAGGGGTAACTATGGCTACACCTTC. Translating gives CASSRDRGNYGYTF.

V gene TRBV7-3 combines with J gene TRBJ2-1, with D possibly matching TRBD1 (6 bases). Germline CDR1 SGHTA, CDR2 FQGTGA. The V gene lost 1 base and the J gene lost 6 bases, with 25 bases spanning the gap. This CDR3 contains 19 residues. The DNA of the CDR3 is TGTGCCAGCAGCTTAATAGGTAGGGGACAACCGGTAAATTCCAATGAGCAGTTCTTC. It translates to CASSLIGRGQPVNSNEQFF. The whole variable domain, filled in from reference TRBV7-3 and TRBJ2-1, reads GAGVSQTPSNKVTEKGKYVELRCDPISGHTALYWYRQSLGQGPEFLIYFQGTGAADDSGLPNDRFFAVRPEGSVSTLKIQRTERGDSAVYLCASSLIGRGQPVNSNEQFFGPGTRLTVL.

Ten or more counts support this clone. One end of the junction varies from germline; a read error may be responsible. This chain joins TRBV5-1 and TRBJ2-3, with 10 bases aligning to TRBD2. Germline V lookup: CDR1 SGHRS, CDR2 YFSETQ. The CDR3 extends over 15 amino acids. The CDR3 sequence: CASSDGTSATETQYF. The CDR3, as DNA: TGCGCCAGCAGCGATGGGACTAGCGCGACAGAAACGCAGTATTTT. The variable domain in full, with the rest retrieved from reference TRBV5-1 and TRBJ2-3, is KAGVTQTPRYLIKTRGQQVTLSCSPISGHRSVSWYQQTPGQGLQFLFEYFSETQRNKGNFPGRFSGRQFSNSRSEMNVSTLELGDSALYLCASSDGTSATETQYFGPGTRLTVL.